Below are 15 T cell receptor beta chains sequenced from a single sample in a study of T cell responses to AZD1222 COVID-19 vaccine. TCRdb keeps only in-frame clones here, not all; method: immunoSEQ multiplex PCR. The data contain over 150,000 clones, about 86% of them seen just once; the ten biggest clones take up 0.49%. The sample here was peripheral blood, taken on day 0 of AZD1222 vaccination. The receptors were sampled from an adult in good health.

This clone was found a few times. CDR3 sequence: CAITSGPYEQYF. CDR3 DNA: TGTGCCATCACTAGCGGGCCTTACGAGCAGTACTTC. The chain recombines TRBV10-3 with TRBJ2-7; 8 nucleotides align to TRBD2. Losses at the gene ends were 7 bases for V and 4 bases for J; bases not matched to a gene: 3. The CDR3 length is 12 residues. CDR1 and CDR2 from the germline V gene are ENHRY and SYGVKD.

The CDR3 here is CASSFWRGGDTQYF. The CDR3 DNA follows: TGTGCCAGCAGCTTCTGGAGGGGCGGGGATACGCAGTATTTT. The rearrangement links TRBV7-2 to TRBJ2-3, with D perhaps matching TRBD2 (6 bases). The V end was cut by 3 bases, the J end by 6 bases, with 13 bases between. CDR1 and CDR2 from the germline V gene are SGHTA and FQGNSA. CDR3 size: 14 residues.

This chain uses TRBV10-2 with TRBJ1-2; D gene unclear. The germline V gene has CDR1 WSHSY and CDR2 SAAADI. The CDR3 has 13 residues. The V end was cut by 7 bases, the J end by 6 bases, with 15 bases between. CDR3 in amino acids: CASTSRRENGYTF. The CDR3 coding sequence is TGCGCCAGCACCTCGAGAAGGGAGAATGGCTACACCTTC.

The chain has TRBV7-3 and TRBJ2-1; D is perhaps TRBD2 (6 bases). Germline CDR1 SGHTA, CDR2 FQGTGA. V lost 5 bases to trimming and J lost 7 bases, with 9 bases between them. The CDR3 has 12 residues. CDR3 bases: TGTGCCAGCAGCCGGGAGAGGAATGAGCAGTTCTTC. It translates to CASSRERNEQFF.

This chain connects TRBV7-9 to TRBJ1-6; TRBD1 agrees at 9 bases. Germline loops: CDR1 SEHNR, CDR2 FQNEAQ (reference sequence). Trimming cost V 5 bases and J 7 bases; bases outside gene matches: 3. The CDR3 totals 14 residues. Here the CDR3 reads CASSETGGNSPLHF. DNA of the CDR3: TGTGCCAGCAGCGAGACAGGGGGGAATTCACCCCTCCACTTT.

The CDR3 is CASSQEWAGSYEQYF. The CDR3 region has the DNA TGTGCCAGCAGCCAAGAGTGGGCAGGCTCCTACGAGCAGTACTTC. This chain joins TRBV3-1 (or the pseudogene TRBV3-2) and TRBJ2-7; D remains ambiguous. Germline V gene sequence: CDR1 LGHDT, CDR2 YNNKEL (reference sequence). The V end was cut by 0 bases, the J end by 0 bases, with 9 bases between. There are 15 residues in the CDR3.

The CDR3 loop is CASIEGNSGNTIYF. In DNA, the CDR3 is TGTGCCAGCATCGAGGGGAACTCTGGAAACACCATATATTTT. This chain links TRBV28 with TRBJ1-3, with D perhaps TRBD1 (5 bases). V was shortened by 7 bases and J by 0 bases, with 10 bases between the two germline ends. Germline CDR1 and CDR2: MDHEN and SYDVKM. The CDR3 has 14 residues.

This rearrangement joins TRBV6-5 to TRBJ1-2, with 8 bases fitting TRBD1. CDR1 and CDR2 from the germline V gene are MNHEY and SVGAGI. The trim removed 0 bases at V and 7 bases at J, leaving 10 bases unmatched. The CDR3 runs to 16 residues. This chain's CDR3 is CASSYSLQGAFGGYTF. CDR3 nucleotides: TGTGCCAGCAGTTACTCGTTGCAGGGGGCGTTCGGTGGCTACACCTTC.

The DNA of the CDR3 is TGTGCCAGTAGTATGATTGTAAGCTCTGGGGCCAACGTCCTGACTTTC. Amino acids: CASSMIVSSGANVLTF. V is TRBV19 and J is TRBJ2-6; D not resolved. The germline V and J ends were trimmed by 3 bases and 0 bases, with 9 bases remaining between them. This CDR3 has 16 residues. Germline V lookup: CDR1 LNHDA, CDR2 SQIVND (reference sequence).

The CDR3 bases are TGTGCCAGTAGTATTTGGTTTCAAGAGACCCAGTACTTC. It specifies CASSIWFQETQYF. The V and J genes are TRBV19 and TRBJ2-5; D is unclear. Per germline, CDR1 LNHDA and CDR2 SQIVND (reference sequence). Trimming removed 3 bases at V and 2 bases at J, with 7 bases between. This CDR3 comprises 13 residues.

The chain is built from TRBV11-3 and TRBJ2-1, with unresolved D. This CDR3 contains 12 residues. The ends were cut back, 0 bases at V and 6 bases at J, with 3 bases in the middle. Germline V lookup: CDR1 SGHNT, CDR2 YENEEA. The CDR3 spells CASSLEGNEQFF. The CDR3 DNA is TGTGCCAGCAGCTTAGAAGGCAATGAGCAGTTCTTC.

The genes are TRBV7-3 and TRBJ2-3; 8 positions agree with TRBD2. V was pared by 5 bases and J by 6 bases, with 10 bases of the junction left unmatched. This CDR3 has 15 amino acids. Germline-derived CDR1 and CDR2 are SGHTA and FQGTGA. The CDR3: CASSPAGGPSDTQYF. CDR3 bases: TGTGCCAGCAGCCCTGCGGGGGGCCCGTCGGATACGCAGTATTTT.

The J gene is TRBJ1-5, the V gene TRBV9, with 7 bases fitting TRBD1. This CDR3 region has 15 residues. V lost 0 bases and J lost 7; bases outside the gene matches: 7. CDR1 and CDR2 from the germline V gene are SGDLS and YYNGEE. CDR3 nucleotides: TGTGCCAGCAGCGTAGGACAGGGACAGAACCAGCCCCAGCATTTT. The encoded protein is CASSVGQGQNQPQHF. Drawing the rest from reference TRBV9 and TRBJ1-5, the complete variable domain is DSGVTQTPKHLITATGQRVTLRCSPRSGDLSVYWYQQSLDQGLQFLIQYYNGEERAKGNILERFSAQQFPDLHSELNLSSLELGDSALYFCASSVGQGQNQPQHFGDGTRLSIL.

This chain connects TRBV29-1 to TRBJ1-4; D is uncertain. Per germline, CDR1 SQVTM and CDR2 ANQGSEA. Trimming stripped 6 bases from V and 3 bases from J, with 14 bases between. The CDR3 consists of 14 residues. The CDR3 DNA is TGCAGCGTCAAACGGGCGGGATCTAATGAAAAACTGTTTTTT. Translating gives CSVKRAGSNEKLFF. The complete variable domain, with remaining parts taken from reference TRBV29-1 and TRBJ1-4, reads SAVISQKPSRDICQRGTSLTIQCQVDSQVTMMFWYRQQPGQSLTLIATANQGSEATYESGFVIDKFPISRPNLTFSTLTVSNMSPEDSSIYLCSVKRAGSNEKLFFGSGTQLSVL.

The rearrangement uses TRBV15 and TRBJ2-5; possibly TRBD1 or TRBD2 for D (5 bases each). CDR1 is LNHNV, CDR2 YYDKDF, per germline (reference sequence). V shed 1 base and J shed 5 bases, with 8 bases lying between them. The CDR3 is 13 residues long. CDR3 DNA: TGTGCCACCAGCAGAGGGGACGGGGAGACCCAGTACTTC. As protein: CATSRGDGETQYF.